Below, 7 T cell receptor beta chains from the same sample are listed, as sequenced in a study of PD-1 blockade in classical Hodgkin lymphoma. Clones were sequenced by immunoSEQ multiplex PCR, and TCRdb holds only the in-frame ones, with some missing. The table has 40,000 to 65,000 clones, more than 65% seen once. Following autologous stem cell transplantation, relapse occurred in every patient, and exposure to brentuximab vedotin varied. The specimen comprised peripheral blood mononuclear cells (PBMCs), sampled at baseline. These receptors all stem from a human donor with classical Hodgkin lymphoma.

This clone was observed a handful of times. The genes are TRBV18 and TRBJ2-1; TRBD1 agrees at 7 bases. V was clipped by 3 bases and J by 8 bases; unmatched bases: 7. CDR1 KGHSH and CDR2 LQKENI come from the germline V gene. The CDR3 length is 14 residues. Here the CDR3 DNA reads TGTGCCAGCTCACCGCAAGACAGGGAACATGAGCAGTTCTTC. Its protein is CASSPQDREHEQFF.

V usage is TRBV6-5 and J usage is TRBJ1-5, with D tentatively TRBD1 (6 bases). The ends were cut back, 6 bases at V and 0 bases at J, with 12 bases in the middle. Germline CDR1 reads MNHEY; CDR2 reads SVGAGI. The CDR3 length is 15 residues. The CDR3 spells CASSRTGFSNQPQHF. The CDR3 region has the DNA TGTGCCAGCAGCCGCACAGGGTTTAGCAATCAGCCCCAGCATTTT.

This clone appeared a few times. V usage is TRBV4-1 and J usage is TRBJ2-7; TRBD2 matches at 10 bases. V shed 4 bases, J shed 5 bases, and the junction held 5 bases outside the gene matches. This CDR3 comprises 14 residues. Germline V lookup: CDR1 MGHRA, CDR2 YSYEKL. The CDR3 nucleotides are TGCGCCAGCAGCCCGACTAGCGGGTACCACGAGCAGTACTTC. Residues: CASSPTSGYHEQYF.

The J gene is TRBJ2-5, the V gene TRBV11-2; TRBD1 is a possible D gene (6 bases). Germline V gene lookup returns CDR1 SGHAT and CDR2 FQNNGV. V gave up 5 bases and J gave up 7 bases, with 14 bases separating them. This CDR3 has 13 amino acids. CDR3 loop: CASSLGQRGTQYF. The CDR3 DNA reads as TGTGCCAGCAGCCTTGGACAGAGGGGGACCCAGTACTTC.

The V and J genes are TRBV5-1 and TRBJ1-5; D unclear. Germline CDR1 and CDR2: SGHRS and YFSETQ. There are 15 residues in the CDR3. Trimming pared 0 bases from V and 0 bases from J, leaving 7 bases between. The CDR3 spells CASSLVGNSNQPQHF. CDR3 DNA: TGCGCCAGCAGCTTGGTAGGCAATAGCAATCAGCCCCAGCATTTT.

This chain connects TRBV19 to TRBJ1-1; D is perhaps TRBD1 (5 bases). CDR3 length equals 15 residues. The germline CDR1 and CDR2 sequences are LNHDA and SQIVND (reference sequence). Trimming shortened V by 10 bases and J by 1 base, and 19 bases separated the two germline ends. CDR3 nucleotide sequence: TGTGCCACCACAGGTTGGCGGGGTGCGAACACTGAAGCTTTCTTT. It is translated as CATTGWRGANTEAFF.

The chain combines TRBV7-9 with TRBJ1-2; D gene unclear. CDR3 length equals 14 residues. Germline V CDR1 and CDR2: SEHNR, FQNEAQ (reference sequence). Trimming cost V 1 base and J 2 bases, with 8 bases left between them. This CDR3 reads CASSLDTLNYGYTF. DNA for the CDR3: TGTGCCAGCAGCTTAGACACGTTGAACTATGGCTACACCTTC. The whole variable domain, remainder taken from reference TRBV7-9 and TRBJ1-2, is DTGVSQNPRHKITKRGQNVTFRCDPISEHNRLYWYRQTLGQGPEFLTYFQNEAQLEKSRLLSDRFSAERPKGSFSTLEIQRTEQGDSAMYLCASSLDTLNYGYTFGSGTRLTVV.